This T cell receptor beta chain stems from a study of blood T cell repertoires in COVID-19 (dated by TCRdb to the early 2020s). At the level of the whole study: Samples covering the acute and convalescent phases of COVID-19 were provided by collaborators in the United States, Italy and Spain. The material from the prospective study consisted of cDNA or gDNA derived from T cells, B-cell-depleted T cells, or PBMCs. The dataset comprised deeply sampled blood TCRbeta repertoires from subjects exposed to, actively infected with, or recovered from COVID-19. The repertoires were made available in a free public database intended to serve as a resource for research on the immune response to SARS-CoV-2. Samples came from the ongoing ImmuneRACE study (first 160 participants) plus 1,254 subjects from 6 global collaborators. Nearly every sample came with metadata listing a de-identified subject ID, COVID-19 status, age in years and sex. Where HLA class I and class II types were available, the types were taken from metadata supplied by the sample provider, not from assay-based typing.

Paper-wide results and their limitations: How much clinical and demographic metadata was included differed by source and by participant, and the metadata was provided uncurated.

According to the germline V gene, CDR1 reads SGHTA and CDR2 reads FQGTGA. Cut back by 1 base and 3 bases, the V and J ends lie 16 bases apart. Spanning cysteine to phenylalanine, the CDR3 consists of 17 amino acids. The kept DNA is CDR3 alone, 51 bases in frame from the first base. TCRbeta CDR3 regions were amplified from genomic DNA using the immunoSEQ Assay, a bias-controlled multiplex PCR. Per the authors' processing: The number of nucleated cells in each sample was estimated from the amplification of reference gene primers within the assay. To quantify the absolute abundance of each unique TCRbeta CDR3 rearrangement, sequence reads were collapsed and filtered. For each sample, productive Simpson clonality was calculated as the square root of Simpson's diversity index over productive rearrangements. TCRdb carries this immuneACCESS record with in-frame sequences only. Its versions omit some clonotypes, under half of them owing to an unresolved V gene in the studies checked, with the rest unexplained. V and J calls and clone size are copied from that table; D and trimming were computed from the DNA. The sample yields approximately 150,000 clones; approximately 80% were counted once. The top ten clones comprise approximately 5.4% of the sample.

Enrolling through a virtual design, the prospective study's participants ranged in age from roughly 18 to 89 years and lived across 20 to 30 United States geographic areas. Cohort assignment in the prospective study relied on participant-reported clinical history from a screening survey and a study questionnaire. ImmuneRACE Cohort 3 recovered participants were defined by two consecutive negative NP/OP PCR tests, healthcare professional clearance, or symptom resolution. Mobile phlebotomists in the prospective study collected whole blood, serum and a nasopharyngeal or oropharyngeal swab from every participant. Participants in the prospective study had the option to provide additional blood draws and questionnaires over an approximately two-month period. Prospective study blood samples were shipped either frozen or at room temperature before DNA extraction. This clone was picked up many times. It lacks a known antigen. No base quality information exists; no much larger clone differs at one position.

This chain is built from TRBV7-3 and TRBJ2-1; TRBD2 could be the D gene, as 6 bases match. The material sequenced was PBMCs or T cells enriched from blood (not recorded which). The receptor was isolated from a man in his forties or fifties who had recovered from COVID-19. The DNA sequence is as follows: TGTGCCAGCAGCTTAATCGGAGGGATCGTTGACTACAATGAGCAGTTCTTC. Translation gives CASSLIGGIVDYNEQFF.